These 8 T cell receptor beta chains originate from one sample sequenced in a study of T cell repertoires in cytomegalovirus infection. TCRdb re-called the reads with MiXCR, one entry per CDR3 protein. The sample contains 510,000 or so distinct CDR3 sequences, about 30% of which appear only once. Sequenced: PBMCs. Receptor source: a human donor in good health (CMV status not recorded). Some clones in this sample may be carry-over from other donors' samples.

The chain carries TRBV30 and TRBJ1-3; a possible D gene is TRBD1 (5 bases). V was trimmed by 0 bases and J by 1 base, leaving 10 bases between them. CDR1 is GTSNPN and CDR2 is SVGIG in the germline V gene (reference sequence). The CDR3 is 15 amino acids. The CDR3: CAWSVRRGSGNTIYF. The CDR3 DNA reads TGTGCCTGGAGTGTACGGAGGGGTTCTGGAAACACCATATATTTT.

The rearrangement joins TRBV14 to TRBJ2-2; D possibly corresponds to TRBD2 (5 bases). Trimming took off 0 bases at V and 2 bases at J, with 13 bases between the two ends. The CDR3 has 17 residues. CDR1 is SGHDN, CDR2 FVKESK, per germline. CDR3 bases: TGTGCCAGCAGCCAAGATGGGTCTAGCCTCAACACCGGGGAGCTGTTTTTT. It is translated as CASSQDGSSLNTGELFF.

V is TRBV5-4 and J is TRBJ2-6, with 8 nucleotides matching TRBD1. Germline loops: CDR1 SGHNT, CDR2 YYREEE (reference sequence). V gave up 6 bases and J gave up 0 bases; unmatched junction bases: 5. CDR3 size: 16 residues. CDR3 in amino acids: CASNPRGPSGANVLTF. CDR3 sequence (DNA): TGTGCCAGCAATCCCAGGGGGCCCTCTGGGGCCAACGTCCTGACTTTC.

The CDR3 nucleotides read TGTGCCACCAGTGATTTCGTGCGGAGTGGGAATGAGCAGTTCTTC. Translating gives CATSDFVRSGNEQFF. This chain joins TRBV24-1 and TRBJ2-1; D gene uncertain. CDR1 is KGHDR and CDR2 is SFDVKD in the germline V gene. V was clipped by 1 base and J by 7 bases, with 13 bases between them. The CDR3 covers 15 residues.

The chain joins TRBV11-2 to TRBJ2-2; D is uncertain. Trimming took off 1 base at V and 4 bases at J, with 10 bases between the two ends. CDR1 and CDR2 (germline): SGHAT, FQNNGV. The CDR3 is made up of 15 amino acids. The CDR3 sequence is CASSLVMRVTGELFF. The CDR3 DNA reads TGTGCCAGCAGCTTAGTAATGAGAGTCACCGGGGAGCTGTTTTTT.

J is TRBJ2-1 and V is TRBV12-3 or TRBV12-4; no firm D call. Trimming removed 3 bases at V and 5 bases at J, with 11 bases between. The CDR3 contains 14 residues. The CDR3 region has the DNA TGTGCCAGCAGTTTGAGGCGGAGTAACAATGAGCAGTTCTTC. Its protein is CASSLRRSNNEQFF.

The rearrangement joins TRBV24-1 to TRBJ2-2; possible D gene TRBD2, 6 bases. The length of the CDR3 is 17 residues. Germline assignment: CDR1 KGHDR and CDR2 SFDVKD. Trimming removed 0 bases at V and 3 bases at J, with 13 bases between. The CDR3 nucleotides read TGTGCCACCAGTGATTTGGAGGGGAGGTGGGACACCGGGGAGCTGTTTTTT. Translating gives CATSDLEGRWDTGELFF.

The V gene is TRBV7-9, the J gene TRBJ1-5, with 7 positions matching TRBD1. Trimming removed 0 bases from V and 12 bases from J; junction bases left unmatched: 8. The CDR3 covers 14 residues. Germline V CDR1 and CDR2: SEHNR, FQNEAQ (reference sequence). CDR3 protein: CASSLAGGGTVQHF. CDR3 DNA sequence: TGTGCCAGCAGCTTAGCCGGGGGGGGGACAGTCCAGCATTTT.